This record concerns one T cell receptor (beta chain) sequence. Repertoires were generated with immunoSEQ multiplex PCR, while TCRdb's copy carries only in-frame clones and drops some. Among about 70,000 clones, 70% to 90% were seen once, and the ten largest hold roughly 3%. This sample was included in a study of OX40 agonist ivuxolimab in advanced cancers. Study information: Three individuals attained partial responses, comprising one hepatocellular carcinoma case and two cutaneous melanoma cases.

CDR1 MDHEN and CDR2 SYDVKM come from the germline V gene. V was pared by 4 bases and J by 5 bases, with 8 bases between. This CDR3 has 13 residues. This rearrangement joins TRBV28 to TRBJ2-2; D not resolved. Sequenced material: CD4+ or CD8+ T cells sorted from blood, taken in a trial of the OX40 agonist ivuxolimab. The receptor was derived from an adult with an advanced solid tumor such as melanoma, head and neck, liver or kidney cancer. In nucleotides, the CDR3 is TGTGCCAGCAGTTATGGCGCGACCGGGGAGCTGTTTTTT. Residues: CASSYGATGELFF.